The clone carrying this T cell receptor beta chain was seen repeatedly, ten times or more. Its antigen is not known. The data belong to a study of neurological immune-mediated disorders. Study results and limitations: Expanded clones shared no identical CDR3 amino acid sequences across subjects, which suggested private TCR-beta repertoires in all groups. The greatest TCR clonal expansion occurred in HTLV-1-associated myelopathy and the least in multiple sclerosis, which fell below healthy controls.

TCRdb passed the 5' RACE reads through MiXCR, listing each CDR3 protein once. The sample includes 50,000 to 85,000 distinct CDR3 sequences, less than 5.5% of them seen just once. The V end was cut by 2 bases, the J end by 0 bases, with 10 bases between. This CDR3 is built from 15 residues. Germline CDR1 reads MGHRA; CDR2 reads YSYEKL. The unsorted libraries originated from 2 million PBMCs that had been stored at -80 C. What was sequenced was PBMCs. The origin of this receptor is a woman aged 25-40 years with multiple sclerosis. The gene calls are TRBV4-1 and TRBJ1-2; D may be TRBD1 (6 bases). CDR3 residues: CASSQPGHTNYGYTF. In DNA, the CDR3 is TGCGCCAGCAGCCAACCGGGACACACTAACTATGGCTACACCTTC.